The source of this T cell receptor (beta chain) is a study of blood T cell repertoires in COVID-19. Study-wide context: The analysed material was cDNA or gDNA that came from T cells, B-cell-depleted T cells, or PBMCs.

The authors' processing: Amplification of reference gene primers was used by the study to estimate nucleated cell counts. The protocol was immunoSEQ multiplex PCR, while the TCRdb copy is restricted to in-frame clones and leaves out a portion. The V and J calls and the clone size are those of that table, but D and trimming were determined from the DNA. The sample includes under 250,000 clones, roughly 81% of them seen just once. Trimming cost V 3 bases and J 6 bases; bases outside gene matches: 6. CDR1 is MGHRA and CDR2 is YSYEKL in the germline V gene. This CDR3 has 14 amino acids. Sequencing was carried out using peripheral blood. The receptor's source is a man between 50 and 59 years old who had recovered from COVID-19. The chain is built from TRBV4-1 and TRBJ2-5; 8 positions agree with TRBD2. The DNA for the CDR3 is TGCGCCAGCAGCCACCCGGGAGGGCCAAAGACCCAGTACTTC. Translation gives CASSHPGGPKTQYF.